The 27 T cell receptor beta chains reported below all come from one sample, sequenced in a study of blood T cell repertoires in COVID-19 (dated by TCRdb to the early 2020s). Preparation of the library involved the immunoSEQ multiplex PCR assay. TCRdb holds this immuneACCESS table with in-frame rearrangements only. Some clones are missing; in checked studies, unresolved V genes explain under half, and the rest has no known cause. This sample comprises about 200,000 clones, 90% of them detected only once. The top ten clonotypes cover 1.2% of the sample. Specimen: PBMCs or T cells enriched from blood (not recorded which). Receptor source: a man younger than 40 who had recovered from COVID-19.

The chain couples TRBV6-5 to TRBJ1-2, with TRBD1 matching 7 bases. V gave up 6 bases and J gave up 6 bases; unmatched junction bases: 10. The germline V gene encodes CDR1 MNHEY and CDR2 SVGAGI. The CDR3 is 14 amino acids. The CDR3: CASRDNRGLNGYTF. Here the CDR3 DNA reads TGTGCCAGCAGGGATAACAGGGGATTGAATGGCTACACCTTC.

This clone was seen once. This chain joins TRBV5-5 and TRBJ1-2; TRBD1 might be the D (5 bases). Germline V gene sequence: CDR1 SGHKS, CDR2 YYEKEE (reference sequence). The CDR3 runs 16 residues. Trimming took 4 bases from V and 1 from J, leaving 17 bases between them. The CDR3 loop reads CASSPGGGTFNYGYTF. The CDR3 coding sequence is TGTGCCAGCAGCCCCGGCGGAGGGACCTTTAACTATGGCTACACCTTC.

The rearrangement joins TRBV2 to TRBJ2-5; perhaps TRBD1 as D (6 bases). V was clipped by 1 base and J by 4 bases, with 16 bases between them. Per the germline V gene, CDR1 is SNHLY and CDR2 is FYNNEI. The CDR3 runs to 16 residues. The DNA for the CDR3 is TGTGCCAGCAGTGAAGGAGGGGGAAGGGCGAGAGAGACCCAGTACTTC. It is translated as CASSEGGGRARETQYF.

This clone was counted once. The V gene is TRBV29-1, the J gene TRBJ2-2, with 11 positions matching TRBD2. Germline V gene data show CDR1 as SQVTM and CDR2 as ANQGSEA. There are 17 residues in the CDR3. The V gene end was trimmed by 3 bases and the J gene end by 2 bases; junction bases not matched to a gene: 8. CDR3 residues: CSVDGLTSGGNTGELFF. In DNA form, the CDR3 reads TGCAGCGTTGATGGTCTAACTAGCGGGGGTAACACCGGGGAGCTGTTTTTT.

The chain combines TRBV7-2 with TRBJ2-5; 7 nucleotides line up with TRBD2. Looked up from germline, CDR1 is SGHTA and CDR2 is FQGNSA. The CDR3 length is 14 residues. The V and J ends lost 1 base and 5 bases, in that order; junction bases with no gene match: 4. The DNA for the CDR3 is TGTGCCAGCAGCTTAGGCGGGAGTCTGGAGACCCAGTACTTC. Translating gives CASSLGGSLETQYF.

Here the CDR3 DNA reads TGTGCCAGCAGCTCCTACAGGGGGCGGGGAGAGACCCAGTACTTC. Protein: CASSSYRGRGETQYF. The chain is built from TRBV7-9 and TRBJ2-5, with TRBD1 matching over 9 bases. V shed 4 bases and J 4 bases; nucleotides not matched to a gene: 7. This CDR3 spans 15 amino acids. Germline V gene data show CDR1 as SEHNR and CDR2 as FQNEAQ (reference sequence). The entire variable domain, with the rest obtained from reference TRBV7-9 and TRBJ2-5, is as follows: DTGVSQNPRHKITKRGQNVTFRCDPISEHNRLYWYRQTLGQGPEFLTYFQNEAQLEKSRLLSDRFSAERPKGSFSTLEIQRTEQGDSAMYLCASSSYRGRGETQYFGPGTRLLVL.

This chain joins TRBV25-1 and TRBJ1-5; TRBD1 matches 7 bases. Germline-derived CDR1 and CDR2 are MGHDK and SYGVNS. The ends lost 4 bases at V and 7 bases at J; junction bases unmatched: 4. The CDR3 is made up of 13 amino acids. CDR3 DNA sequence: TGTGCCAGCAGTGGACAGGGCGGACAGCCCCAGCATTTT. Protein sequence: CASSGQGGQPQHF. The complete variable domain, with remaining parts taken from reference TRBV25-1 and TRBJ1-5, reads EADIYQTPRYLVIGTGKKITLECSQTMGHDKMYWYQQDPGMELHLIHYSYGVNSTEKGDLSSESTVSRIRTEHFPLTLESARPSHTSQYLCASSGQGGQPQHFGDGTRLSIL.

The chain links TRBV24-1 to TRBJ2-3; 7 bases are a match to TRBD2. The CDR3 is 16 amino acids. The ends lost 1 base at V and 4 bases at J; junction bases unmatched: 7. Germline V gives CDR1 KGHDR, CDR2 SFDVKD. The CDR3 DNA follows: TGTGCCACCAGTGATTTTGGGGAGGGAAAGGCAGATACGCAGTATTTT. This codes for CATSDFGEGKADTQYF.

This sequence joins TRBV6-9 and TRBJ1-1, with no clear D. Between the trimmed V and J ends, which lost 3 bases and 4 bases, there was a span of 9 bases. This CDR3 is built from 13 residues. CDR1 and CDR2 (germline): MNHGY, SVAAGI. CDR3 nucleotide sequence: TGTGCCAGCAGTTACGAGAAGAGCACTGAAGCTTTCTTT. Encoded protein: CASSYEKSTEAFF.

The chain couples TRBV11-2 to TRBJ2-7; D is unresolved. This CDR3 has 14 residues. V was shortened by 1 base and J by 1 base, with 8 bases between the two germline ends. From germline, CDR1 is SGHAT and CDR2 FQNNGV. CDR3 sequence: CASSLALLSYEQYF. The CDR3 DNA reads as TGTGCCAGCAGCTTAGCTTTACTTTCCTACGAGCAGTACTTC. Complete variable domain (other parts from reference TRBV11-2 and TRBJ2-7): EAGVAQSPRYKIIEKRQSVAFWCNPISGHATLYWYQQILGQGPKLLIQFQNNGVVDDSQLPKDRFSAERLKGVDSTLKIQPAKLEDSAVYLCASSLALLSYEQYFGPGTRLTVT.

This clone was observed a single time. V usage is TRBV5-4 and J usage is TRBJ2-2; 10 nucleotides align to TRBD2. Germline assignment: CDR1 SGHNT and CDR2 YYREEE (reference sequence). The V segment lost 4 bases and the J segment 8 bases; nucleotides outside the gene matches: 8. CDR3 length: 15 residues. The DNA for the CDR3 is TGTGCCAGCAGCCCCACCAAGCGGGAGGGAGGGGAGCTGTTTTTT. It encodes CASSPTKREGGELFF.

Of note for this clone: Distinct nucleotide sequences in the sample also encode this CDR3. The rearrangement links TRBV5-1 to TRBJ1-1; D perhaps matches TRBD1 (5 bases). Per germline, CDR1 SGHRS and CDR2 YFSETQ. This CDR3 has 13 amino acids. The V end was cut by 4 bases, the J end by 1 base, with 8 bases between. This CDR3 is CASSPGANTEAFF. CDR3 DNA sequence: TGCGCCAGCAGCCCTGGGGCGAACACTGAAGCTTTCTTT.

V usage is TRBV4-1 and J usage is TRBJ2-5; the D gene is possibly TRBD2 (6 bases). V lost 1 base, J lost 5 bases, and 8 bases lay in between. Germline CDR1 is MGHRA and CDR2 is YSYEKL. The CDR3 extends over 13 amino acids. The CDR3 nucleotides read TGCGCCAGCAGCCAAGGCGGGACTGAGACCCAGTACTTC. This sequence encodes CASSQGGTETQYF.

The chain combines TRBV5-1 with TRBJ2-7; 7 bases fit TRBD1. The CDR3 runs to 13 residues. The V segment lost 5 bases and the J segment 4 bases; nucleotides outside the gene matches: 6. The germline V gene has CDR1 SGHRS and CDR2 YFSETQ. The CDR3 is CASRTSQGYEQYF. The CDR3 bases are TGCGCCAGCAGGACATCACAGGGGTACGAGCAGTACTTC. Full variable domain (remainder filled in from reference TRBV5-1 and TRBJ2-7): KAGVTQTPRYLIKTRGQQVTLSCSPISGHRSVSWYQQTPGQGLQFLFEYFSETQRNKGNFPGRFSGRQFSNSRSEMNVSTLELGDSALYLCASRTSQGYEQYFGPGTRLTVT.

This chain joins TRBV2 and TRBJ1-6, with a possible D match to TRBD1 (6 bases). V lost 10 bases, J lost 6 bases, and 13 bases lay in between. The CDR3 has 13 amino acids. The germline gives CDR1 SNHLY, CDR2 FYNNEI. As DNA, the CDR3 is TGTGCCACCCGGCGGGGGCTTAATTCACCCCTCCACTTT. Translating it yields CATRRGLNSPLHF.

The chain recombines TRBV7-9 with TRBJ1-1; D ambiguous. Germline V CDR1 and CDR2: SEHNR, FQNEAQ (reference sequence). V dropped 0 bases and J dropped 1 base, with 9 bases sitting between them. This CDR3 has 15 amino acids. The CDR3 nucleotides read TGTGCCAGCAGCTTAGCCGTGGGCTGGAACACTGAAGCTTTCTTT. Translating gives CASSLAVGWNTEAFF. The full variable domain, rest sourced from reference TRBV7-9 and TRBJ1-1, is DTGVSQNPRHKITKRGQNVTFRCDPISEHNRLYWYRQTLGQGPEFLTYFQNEAQLEKSRLLSDRFSAERPKGSFSTLEIQRTEQGDSAMYLCASSLAVGWNTEAFFGQGTRLTVV.

This clone was counted only a few times. V is TRBV28 and J is TRBJ1-3; no clear D. CDR3 length: 15 amino acids. CDR1 is MDHEN and CDR2 is SYDVKM in the germline V gene. Trimming took off 5 bases at V and 2 bases at J, with 13 bases between the two ends. The CDR3 sequence: CASSAPGKTGNTIYF. In DNA, the CDR3 is TGTGCCAGCAGTGCCCCGGGGAAGACTGGAAACACCATATATTTT.

This chain uses TRBV18 with TRBJ2-7; 8 bases fit TRBD1. This CDR3 has 14 residues. Germline CDR1 KGHSH, CDR2 LQKENI. The junction had 4 bases not matched to a gene; V was cut back by 4 bases and J by 2 bases. The CDR3 sequence is CASSLTGAAYEQYF. The CDR3 DNA follows: TGTGCCAGCTCACTGACAGGGGCCGCCTACGAGCAGTACTTC.

The chain recombines TRBV28 with TRBJ2-2, with TRBD2 as a possible D gene (6 bases). The V gene lost 10 bases and the J gene lost 3 bases, with 12 bases spanning the gap. CDR1 is MDHEN and CDR2 is SYDVKM in the germline V gene. This CDR3 has 13 amino acids. The CDR3: CATKGLYTGELFF. The CDR3, as DNA: TGTGCCACCAAGGGACTTTACACCGGGGAGCTGTTTTTT.

This chain uses TRBV6-2 or TRBV6-3 with TRBJ2-1, with 10 bases that match TRBD1. The V and J ends lost 5 bases and 5 bases, in that order; junction bases with no gene match: 6. CDR1 and CDR2 (germline): MNHEY, SVGEGT. CDR3 size: 15 residues. The CDR3 protein is CASSIGTGVNNEQFF. CDR3 DNA sequence: TGTGCCAGCAGTATTGGGACAGGGGTAAACAATGAGCAGTTCTTC.

The rearrangement joins TRBV28 to TRBJ1-5; no definite D call. The germline V and J ends were trimmed by 4 bases and 6 bases, with 7 bases remaining between them. The length of the CDR3 is 12 residues. Per the germline V gene, CDR1 is MDHEN and CDR2 is SYDVKM. In DNA, the CDR3 is TGTGCCAGCAGTTCGAGCGTTCAGCCCCAGCATTTT. The encoded protein is CASSSSVQPQHF. The entire variable domain, with the rest obtained from reference TRBV28 and TRBJ1-5, is as follows: DVKVTQSSRYLVKRTGEKVFLECVQDMDHENMFWYRQDPGLGLRLIYFSYDVKMKEKGDIPEGYSVSREKKERFSLILESASTNQTSMYLCASSSSVQPQHFGDGTRLSIL.

The V and J genes are TRBV5-5 and TRBJ1-2; 7 positions match TRBD1. Germline assignment: CDR1 SGHKS and CDR2 YYEKEE (reference sequence). Losses at the gene ends were 0 bases for V and 8 bases for J; bases not matched to a gene: 10. This CDR3 has 15 amino acids. The CDR3 loop is CASSLEGQRTEGYTF. The CDR3 nucleotides read TGTGCCAGCAGCTTGGAGGGACAGAGGACGGAGGGCTACACCTTC.

V is TRBV28 and J is TRBJ1-4, with D tentatively TRBD1 (5 bases). Trimming took off 3 bases at V and 3 bases at J, with 11 bases between the two ends. This CDR3 region has 15 residues. The germline gives CDR1 MDHEN, CDR2 SYDVKM. The DNA for the CDR3 is TGTGCCAGCAGTTTGGTCGACAGTGCTAATGAAAAACTGTTTTTT. Protein: CASSLVDSANEKLFF.

The chain carries TRBV19 and TRBJ1-2; TRBD1 agrees at 8 bases. CDR3 size: 15 residues. J gave up 2 bases and V 5 bases, and 7 bases lay outside the gene matches. Germline V CDR1 and CDR2: LNHDA, SQIVND (reference sequence). CDR3 region: CASSANGQGNYGYTF. CDR3 nucleotide sequence: TGTGCCAGTAGTGCCAACGGACAGGGAAACTATGGCTACACCTTC.

The chain links TRBV7-7 to TRBJ1-4; 7 bases line up with TRBD1. Germline CDR1 and CDR2: SSHAT and FNYEAQ (reference sequence). This CDR3 region has 16 residues. V trimming: 5 bases; J trimming: 0 bases; junction bases outside the gene matches: 6. CDR3 sequence: CASSPGTDTTNEKLFF. CDR3 nucleotide sequence: TGTGCCAGCAGCCCTGGGACAGATACAACTAATGAAAAACTGTTTTTT.

The rearrangement joins TRBV6-1 to TRBJ2-7; the D is unclear. Germline assignment: CDR1 MNHNS and CDR2 SASEGT. CDR3 size: 14 residues. Between the trimmed V and J ends, which lost 2 bases and 6 bases, there was a span of 14 bases. The CDR3 DNA reads as TGTGCCAGCAGTGAATTCGCGGATTTTTCCGAGCAGTACTTC. This gives the protein CASSEFADFSEQYF.

The rearrangement links TRBV6-5 to TRBJ1-1, with D hard to call. This CDR3 has 13 amino acids. V was shortened by 2 bases and J by 4 bases, with 8 bases between the two germline ends. CDR1 and CDR2 (germline): MNHEY, SVGAGI. The CDR3 sequence is CASSYEYSTEAFF. The CDR3 nucleotides read TGTGCCAGCAGTTACGAGTACTCCACTGAAGCTTTCTTT.